This T cell receptor beta chain was recovered during a study of blood T cell repertoires in COVID-19 (dated by TCRdb to the early 2020s). In terms of the full investigation: Samples from collaborators originated in the United States, Italy and Spain and spanned both the acute and convalescent phases of COVID-19. The material from the prospective study consisted of cDNA or gDNA derived from T cells, B-cell-depleted T cells, or PBMCs. A freely available public database, intended as a resource for researchers studying the immune response to SARS-CoV-2, is where the repertoires were released. A de-identified subject ID, COVID-19 status, age in years and sex were almost always included in the sample metadata. The dataset comprised deeply sampled blood TCRbeta repertoires from subjects exposed to, actively infected with, or recovered from COVID-19. Where HLA class I and class II types were available, the types were taken from metadata supplied by the sample provider, not from assay-based typing. Samples were obtained from the ongoing ImmuneRACE study (first 160 participants) and from 1,000 to 1,500 subjects provided by 6 global collaborators.

TCRbeta CDR3 regions were amplified from genomic DNA by means of the immunoSEQ Assay, a bias-controlled multiplex PCR. The paper's processing steps were these. Nucleated cell counts per sample were estimated from amplification of reference gene primers within the assay. Sequence reads were collapsed and filtered to measure the absolute abundance of every unique TCRbeta CDR3 rearrangement. For each sample, productive Simpson clonality was calculated by taking the square root of Simpson's diversity index across productive rearrangements. The clones in this table, taken by TCRdb from immuneACCESS, are in-frame only. Not every clone is retained; where verified, under half of the shortfall comes from an unresolved V gene, and the cause of the rest is unknown. D and trimming were read from the DNA, whereas the V and J calls and clone size are those reported in that table. In this sample the table shows hundreds of thousands of clones, nearly 90% of which occur a single time. Together, the top ten hold less than 2% of the sample.

Results the study describes overall, beyond this receptor: How much clinical and demographic metadata was included differed by source and by participant, and the metadata was provided uncurated.

V ends up 2 bases short and J 9 bases short, with an unmatched junction base count of 5. The CDR3 runs 13 residues from the cysteine to the phenylalanine. Here the CDR3 DNA is all that survives: 39 bases in frame from base 1. The germline V gene (reference sequence) provides CDR1 SGHKS and CDR2 YYEKEE. In the case of this clone: Its cognate antigen has yet to be identified. No base-level quality is on record; no much larger clone is a single base apart.

Participants in the prospective study were aged 18 to 89 years, lived in under 30 United States geographic areas, and enrolled through a virtual design. To assign participants to cohorts, the prospective study relied on clinical history that participants themselves reported in a screening survey and a study questionnaire. In the prospective study, whole blood, serum and a nasopharyngeal or oropharyngeal swab were collected from each participant by mobile phlebotomists. Prospective study participants could optionally give additional blood draws and questionnaires over a 2-month period. Blood samples from the prospective study were shipped frozen or at room temperature prior to DNA extraction.

The TCR comes from a woman under 30 with acute COVID-19. Sample: PBMCs or T cells enriched from blood (not recorded which). The rearrangement combines TRBV5-5 with TRBJ2-4; a stretch of 7 junction bases matches TRBD1. In nucleotides, the sequence is TGTGCCAGCAGCTTTGGACAGGTTGGCATTCAGTACTTC. This yields the protein CASSFGQVGIQYF.